Shown below are 25 T cell receptor beta chains from a single sample sequenced in a study of blood T cell repertoires in COVID-19. TCRdb's table, derived via immunoSEQ multiplex PCR, lists solely in-frame clones and lacks some. This table holds over 85,000 clones, 70% to 90% found once. The sequenced sample was peripheral blood. The receptors come from a man between 65 and 79 years old with acute or convalescent COVID-19.

The chain employs TRBV5-4 and TRBJ1-2, with TRBD1 identical over 8 bases. J was trimmed by 5 bases and V by 1 base; bases with no gene match: 7. The germline V gene encodes CDR1 SGHNT and CDR2 YYREEE (reference sequence). The CDR3 extends over 15 amino acids. CDR3 sequence reads: CASSLIGRGLYGYTF. The CDR3 coding sequence is TGTGCCAGCAGCTTGATTGGCAGGGGGCTTTATGGCTACACCTTC.

The CDR3 DNA sequence: TGTGCCAGCAGTCCTGGTAGTTACGGGGGTGAGGGTGAGCAGTTCTTC. The encoded protein is CASSPGSYGGEGEQFF. The J gene is TRBJ2-1, the V gene TRBV2; maybe TRBD2 (6 bases). V gave up 5 bases and J gave up 9 bases, with 23 bases separating them. The CDR3 contains 16 residues. From germline, CDR1 is SNHLY and CDR2 FYNNEI.

This chain uses TRBV27 with TRBJ1-2, with 9 nucleotides matching TRBD1. Germline CDR1 reads MNHEY; CDR2 reads SMNVEV (reference sequence). After removal of 8 bases from V and 8 bases from J, the junction contained 6 bases not matched to a gene. CDR3 length equals 12 residues. CDR3 residues: CASGQGLWGYTF. The DNA for the CDR3 is TGTGCCAGCGGACAGGGGCTTTGGGGCTACACCTTC.

This chain links TRBV15 with TRBJ1-2; D is undetermined. The CDR3 spans 13 residues. V was cut by 0 bases and J by 3 bases, with 5 bases left in between. CDR1 is LNHNV, CDR2 YYDKDF, per germline (reference sequence). CDR3 protein: CATSRDYDYGYTF. As DNA, the CDR3 is TGTGCCACCAGCAGAGACTATGACTATGGCTACACCTTC.

The V and J genes are TRBV5-4 and TRBJ2-5; no clear D gene. The CDR3 has 14 amino acids. V was shortened by 4 bases and J by 1 base, with 11 bases between the two germline ends. Per germline, CDR1 SGHNT and CDR2 YYREEE (reference sequence). CDR3 amino acids: CASSPAGSQETQYF. The CDR3 coding sequence is TGTGCCAGCAGCCCGGCCGGGTCCCAAGAGACCCAGTACTTC.

The chain uses TRBV6-1 and TRBJ2-4; 12 bases fit TRBD2. V lost 2 bases, J lost 1 base, and 6 bases stayed unmatched. The germline gives CDR1 MNHNS, CDR2 SASEGT. This CDR3 spans 18 amino acids. CDR3 nucleotides: TGTGCCAGCAGTGAACGGCGTCTAGCGGGGGGGGCCAAAAACATTCAGTACTTC. Its protein is CASSERRLAGGAKNIQYF.

This clone was detected only once. The chain couples TRBV14 to TRBJ1-5, with TRBD1 matching over 9 bases. Germline lookup yields CDR1 SGHDN and CDR2 FVKESK. CDR3 size: 16 residues. With 1 base clipped from V and 4 bases from J, the junction kept 5 bases outside the gene matches. The CDR3 spells CASSQGEGQGNQPQHF. For the CDR3, the DNA is TGTGCCAGCAGCCAAGGAGAGGGACAGGGTAATCAGCCCCAGCATTTT.

The chain combines TRBV5-1 with TRBJ1-1, with D possibly matching TRBD1 (6 bases). CDR3 size: 12 residues. The V gene's germline CDR1 is SGHRS and CDR2 YFSETQ. V was trimmed by 5 bases and J by 11 bases, leaving 16 bases between them. The CDR3 nucleotides read TGCGCCAGCAGGGGGGACACTTTAAATGCTTTCTTT. Its protein is CASRGDTLNAFF.

The rearrangement links TRBV3-1 (or the pseudogene TRBV3-2) to TRBJ2-5; the match to TRBD2 covers 10 bases. Germline V gene sequence: CDR1 LGHDT, CDR2 YNNKEL (reference sequence). This CDR3 is built from 16 residues. With V trimmed by 5 bases and J by 4 bases, 10 bases remained unmatched. The CDR3 loop reads CASSTTGTSVGETQYF. CDR3 sequence (DNA): TGTGCCAGCAGCACGACCGGGACTAGCGTAGGAGAGACCCAGTACTTC.

This clone was detected once. The V gene is TRBV9, the J gene TRBJ1-1; 7 nucleotides line up with TRBD1. V trimming: 4 bases; J trimming: 1 base; junction bases outside the gene matches: 4. Germline assignment: CDR1 SGDLS and CDR2 YYNGEE. This CDR3 has 14 residues. CDR3 residues: CASSSRDRNTEAFF. CDR3 coding DNA: TGTGCCAGCAGCAGCCGGGACAGGAACACTGAAGCTTTCTTT.

This sequence joins TRBV12-5 and TRBJ2-7, with D possibly matching TRBD1 (6 bases). Trimming took 2 bases from V and 2 from J, leaving 13 bases between them. CDR1 is LGHNT, CDR2 FRNRAP, per germline. This CDR3 has 15 amino acids. CDR3 DNA: TGTGCTAGTGGTTTGATGGCAGGGGCCCCCTACGAGCAGTACTTC. This encodes CASGLMAGAPYEQYF.

The chain links TRBV5-4 to TRBJ2-3; 7 nucleotides align to TRBD2. This CDR3 is built from 16 residues. Germline V gives CDR1 SGHNT, CDR2 YYREEE (reference sequence). V gave up 3 bases and J gave up 4 bases; unmatched junction bases: 11. The CDR3 bases are TGTGCCAGCAGCTCCAAGCGGGGAGGCCTTCCAGATACGCAGTATTTT. This gives the protein CASSSKRGGLPDTQYF.

The chain links TRBV19 to TRBJ2-1; 14 positions agree with TRBD2. The CDR3 covers 23 residues. The V segment lost 5 bases and the J segment 4 bases; nucleotides outside the gene matches: 25. Germline loops: CDR1 LNHDA, CDR2 SQIVND (reference sequence). CDR3 in DNA: TGTGCCAGTAGTTTCGGCCTTAAATCCGGGACTAGCGGGGGATTAGGCGGGTACAATGAGCAGTTCTTC. It specifies CASSFGLKSGTSGGLGGYNEQFF.

The V gene is TRBV9, the J gene TRBJ1-2; D might be TRBD1 (6 bases). Germline CDR1 and CDR2: SGDLS and YYNGEE. The CDR3 runs to 14 residues. The germline V and J ends were trimmed by 4 bases and 8 bases, with 18 bases remaining between them. The chain's CDR3 is CASSPPGGRGGYTF. CDR3 nucleotides: TGTGCCAGCAGCCCCCCGGGGGGGCGGGGGGGCTACACCTTC. The variable domain in full, with the rest retrieved from reference TRBV9 and TRBJ1-2, is DSGVTQTPKHLITATGQRVTLRCSPRSGDLSVYWYQQSLDQGLQFLIQYYNGEERAKGNILERFSAQQFPDLHSELNLSSLELGDSALYFCASSPPGGRGGYTFGSGTRLTVV.

This chain links TRBV7-9 with TRBJ1-4; D is ambiguous. This CDR3 spans 13 amino acids. V lost 0 bases, J lost 7 bases, and 6 bases lay in between. Per the germline V gene, CDR1 is SEHNR and CDR2 is FQNEAQ (reference sequence). The CDR3 reads CASSLAAGEKLFF. CDR3 DNA sequence: TGTGCCAGCAGCTTAGCGGCGGGTGAAAAACTGTTTTTT.

The rearrangement links TRBV5-1 to TRBJ1-2; D may be TRBD1 (5 bases). The CDR3 extends over 16 amino acids. Deletions cut 0 bases from V and 8 bases from J, with 20 bases between. Germline CDR1 and CDR2: SGHRS and YFSETQ. In DNA, the CDR3 is TGCGCCAGCAGCTTGGCGTTGGGGGACTGGGATAGCGGCTACACCTTC. This gives the protein CASSLALGDWDSGYTF.

The chain couples TRBV28 to TRBJ1-1; TRBD1 might be the D (6 bases). CDR3 length: 15 residues. CDR1 is MDHEN, CDR2 SYDVKM, per germline. The ends were cut back, 3 bases at V and 1 base at J, with 12 bases in the middle. This chain's CDR3 is CASSFGSRGNTEAFF. CDR3 DNA: TGTGCCAGCAGTTTTGGCAGCAGGGGGAACACTGAAGCTTTCTTT.

The chain couples TRBV28 to TRBJ2-5; D is uncertain. Trimming removed 2 bases from V and 5 bases from J, with 9 bases in between. From germline, CDR1 is MDHEN and CDR2 SYDVKM. There are 13 residues in the CDR3. CDR3: CASSLGSPETQYF. In DNA form, the CDR3 reads TGTGCCAGCAGTTTAGGCAGTCCGGAGACCCAGTACTTC.

This rearrangement joins TRBV28 to TRBJ2-5, with TRBD2 matching 14 bases. Germline CDR1 MDHEN, CDR2 SYDVKM. The CDR3 has 15 amino acids. V was clipped by 5 bases and J by 8 bases; unmatched bases: 7. The CDR3 here is CASSQTSGGAETQYF. For the CDR3, the DNA is TGTGCCAGCAGTCAGACTAGCGGGGGGGCCGAAACCCAGTACTTC.

The V call is TRBV5-6, the J call TRBJ2-5, with 9 nucleotides matching TRBD1. Germline CDR1 is SGHDT and CDR2 is YYEEEE. The ends lost 5 bases at V and 5 bases at J; junction bases unmatched: 13. This CDR3 has 16 residues. Here the CDR3 DNA reads TGTGCCAGCAGTTACCGGGACAGGGACTTCGGGGAGACCCAGTACTTC. This encodes CASSYRDRDFGETQYF.

This clone was detected once. The V call is TRBV5-5, the J call TRBJ2-7; D ambiguous. The V end lost 4 bases, the J end lost 3 bases, and 11 bases lay between the germline ends. CDR1 SGHKS and CDR2 YYEKEE come from the germline V gene (reference sequence). The CDR3 sequence is 13 residues long. The CDR3 spells CASSPSPGYEQYV. The CDR3 DNA reads as TGTGCCAGCAGCCCCTCCCCGGGCTACGAGCAGTACGTC.

The chain carries TRBV19 and TRBJ1-1; D unresolved. CDR1 and CDR2 from the germline V gene are LNHDA and SQIVND (reference sequence). The length of the CDR3 is 13 residues. Trimming removed 5 bases from V and 5 bases from J, with 12 bases in between. The CDR3 protein is CASSVTGGTEAFF. CDR3 nucleotide sequence: TGTGCCAGTAGTGTTACGGGAGGGACTGAAGCTTTCTTT.

The chain joins TRBV28 to TRBJ2-7; 12 nucleotides match TRBD2. Trimming took 5 bases from V and 6 from J; bases not matched to a gene: 8. The CDR3 is 15 amino acids. Germline V gives CDR1 MDHEN, CDR2 SYDVKM. The CDR3 DNA is TGTGCCAGCAGTGCAACTAGCGGGGGGCTCTCCGAGCAGTACTTC. Translation gives CASSATSGGLSEQYF. Filled out from reference TRBV28 and TRBJ2-7, the complete variable domain reads DVKVTQSSRYLVKRTGEKVFLECVQDMDHENMFWYRQDPGLGLRLIYFSYDVKMKEKGDIPEGYSVSREKKERFSLILESASTNQTSMYLCASSATSGGLSEQYFGPGTRLTVT.

This CDR3 reads CASSRLGGLNEQYF. CDR3 bases: TGTGCCAGCAGTAGACTGGGAGGTCTCAACGAGCAGTACTTC. The chain employs TRBV11-2 and TRBJ2-7; the D gene is possibly TRBD2 (6 bases). The germline V gene encodes CDR1 SGHAT and CDR2 FQNNGV. Trimming removed 6 bases at V and 5 bases at J, with 17 bases between. The CDR3 covers 14 residues.

This chain links TRBV7-9 with TRBJ2-5, with TRBD1 matching 7 bases. V was clipped by 4 bases and J by 5 bases; unmatched bases: 4. From germline, CDR1 is SEHNR and CDR2 FQNEAQ (reference sequence). The CDR3 runs 13 residues. The CDR3 DNA is TGTGCCAGCAGCTCCGTCAGGGGGGAGACCCAGTACTTC. Its protein is CASSSVRGETQYF. Together with reference TRBV7-9 and TRBJ2-5, the CDR3 gives the full variable domain: DTGVSQNPRHKITKRGQNVTFRCDPISEHNRLYWYRQTLGQGPEFLTYFQNEAQLEKSRLLSDRFSAERPKGSFSTLEIQRTEQGDSAMYLCASSSVRGETQYFGPGTRLLVL.